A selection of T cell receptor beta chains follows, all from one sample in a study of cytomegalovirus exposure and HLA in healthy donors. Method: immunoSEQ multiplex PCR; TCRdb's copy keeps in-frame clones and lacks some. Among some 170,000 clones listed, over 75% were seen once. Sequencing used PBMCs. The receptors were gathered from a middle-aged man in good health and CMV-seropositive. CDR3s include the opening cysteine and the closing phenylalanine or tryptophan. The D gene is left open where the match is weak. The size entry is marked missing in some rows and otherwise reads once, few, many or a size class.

CDR3aa: CASSESRDSPLHF; CDR3nt: TGCGCCAGCAGTGAGTCCCGTGATTCACCCCTCCACTTT; v_gene: TRBV10-1; abundance: -; d_gene: -; j_gene: TRBJ1-6
CDR3aa: CASSSLTRTYEQYF; CDR3nt: TGTGCCAGCAGTTCATTGACACGAACCTACGAGCAGTACTTC; v_gene: TRBV6-5; abundance: -; d_gene: -; j_gene: TRBJ2-7
CDR3aa: CASSWTANYGYTF; CDR3nt: TGTGCCAGCAGCTGGACAGCTAACTATGGCTACACCTTC; v_gene: TRBV5-6; abundance: -; d_gene: -; j_gene: TRBJ1-2
CDR3aa: CASSLVLALSEQFF; CDR3nt: TGCGCCAGCAGCTTGGTCCTAGCACTGAGTGAGCAGTTCTTC; v_gene: TRBV5-1; abundance: -; d_gene: -; j_gene: TRBJ2-1
CDR3aa: CASSYSGTSGQETQYF; CDR3nt: TGTGCCAGCAGTTACTCCGGGACTAGCGGCCAAGAGACCCAGTACTTC; v_gene: TRBV6-5; abundance: -; d_gene: TRBD2; j_gene: TRBJ2-5
CDR3aa: CASSLSVEAGLQETQYF; CDR3nt: TGTGCCAGCAGCCTCTCAGTCGAAGCGGGCCTTCAAGAGACCCAGTACTTC; v_gene: TRBV11-2; abundance: -; d_gene: -; j_gene: TRBJ2-5
CDR3aa: CASSSDRGLNEKLFF; CDR3nt: TGTGCCAGTAGCTCTGACAGGGGCCTGAATGAAAAACTGTTTTTT; v_gene: TRBV19; abundance: -; d_gene: TRBD1; j_gene: TRBJ1-4
CDR3aa: CASSFGEDEQFF; CDR3nt: TGTGCCAGCAGCTTCGGGGAGGATGAGCAGTTCTTC; v_gene: TRBV11-2; abundance: -; d_gene: -; j_gene: TRBJ2-1
CDR3aa: CASSSGHTNTEAFF; CDR3nt: TGTGCCAGCAGTTCGGGACATACGAACACTGAAGCTTTCTTT; v_gene: TRBV6-1; abundance: -; d_gene: -; j_gene: TRBJ1-1
CDR3aa: CASSLSRGSYEQYF; CDR3nt: TGTGCCAGCAGCCTATCCCGAGGGTCGTACGAGCAGTACTTC; v_gene: TRBV11-2; abundance: -; d_gene: -; j_gene: TRBJ2-7
CDR3aa: CAISGDRENTGELFF; CDR3nt: TGTGCCATCAGTGGGGACAGGGAGAACACCGGGGAGCTGTTTTTT; v_gene: TRBV10-3; abundance: -; d_gene: TRBD1; j_gene: TRBJ2-2
CDR3aa: CASSRQGSGEKLFF; CDR3nt: TGCGCCAGCAGCAGACAGGGGTCCGGTGAAAAACTGTTTTTT; v_gene: TRBV10-1; abundance: -; d_gene: TRBD1; j_gene: TRBJ1-4
CDR3aa: CASSHRPERQPQHF; CDR3nt: TGTGCCAGCAGTCATCGACCTGAGAGGCAGCCCCAGCATTTT; v_gene: TRBV6-5; abundance: -; d_gene: -; j_gene: TRBJ1-5
CDR3aa: CASSKTVPRTDTQYF; CDR3nt: TGTGCCAGCAGCAAGACAGTTCCCCGCACAGATACGCAGTATTTT; v_gene: TRBV6-5; abundance: -; d_gene: -; j_gene: TRBJ2-3
CDR3aa: CASSQQDETTGGAGNTIYF; CDR3nt: TGTGCCAGCAGCCAACAAGACGAGACGACAGGGGGCGCTGGAAACACCATATATTTT; v_gene: TRBV21-1; abundance: few; d_gene: -; j_gene: TRBJ1-3
CDR3aa: CASSRDGNQPQHF; CDR3nt: TGTGCCAGCTCAAGAGATGGCAATCAGCCCCAGCATTTT; v_gene: TRBV18; abundance: -; d_gene: -; j_gene: TRBJ1-5
CDR3aa: CASSLNQASYEQYF; CDR3nt: TGTGCCAGCAGCTTAAACCAGGCTTCCTACGAGCAGTACTTC; v_gene: TRBV7-9; abundance: -; d_gene: -; j_gene: TRBJ2-7
CDR3aa: CASSFDRLHQETQYF; CDR3nt: TGCGCCAGCAGCTTTGACAGGCTCCATCAAGAGACCCAGTACTTC; v_gene: TRBV5-1; abundance: -; d_gene: -; j_gene: TRBJ2-5
CDR3aa: CASSSLRGFDTGELFF; CDR3nt: TGTGCCAGCAGTAGTCTGCGGGGATTTGACACCGGGGAGCTGTTTTTT; v_gene: TRBV11-1; abundance: -; d_gene: -; j_gene: TRBJ2-2
CDR3aa: CAIKSGRALDTGELFF; CDR3nt: TGTGCCATCAAAAGCGGGAGGGCCCTCGACACCGGGGAGCTGTTTTTT; v_gene: TRBV10-3; abundance: few; d_gene: TRBD2; j_gene: TRBJ2-2
CDR3aa: CASSSRTGLRTEAFF; CDR3nt: TGTGCCAGCAGCTCCAGGACAGGACTGAGGACTGAAGCTTTCTTT; v_gene: TRBV7-2; abundance: -; d_gene: TRBD1; j_gene: TRBJ1-1
CDR3aa: CASSQDWEGSVTGELFF; CDR3nt: TGCGCCAGCAGCCAAGATTGGGAGGGTTCCGTGACCGGGGAGCTGTTTTTT; v_gene: TRBV4-1; abundance: -; d_gene: TRBD2; j_gene: TRBJ2-2
CDR3aa: CASSAEGVPTDTQYF; CDR3nt: TGTGCCAGCAGTGCCGAGGGGGTTCCCACAGATACGCAGTATTTT; v_gene: TRBV11-2; abundance: -; d_gene: -; j_gene: TRBJ2-3
CDR3aa: CASKREGSGNTIYF; CDR3nt: TGTGCCAGCAAAAGGGAGGGCTCGGGAAACACCATATATTTT; v_gene: TRBV6-1; abundance: -; d_gene: -; j_gene: TRBJ1-3
CDR3aa: CASSPGTSGTDTQYF; CDR3nt: TGTGCCAGCAGCCCAGGAACTAGCGGCACAGATACGCAGTATTTT; v_gene: TRBV7-6; abundance: -; d_gene: TRBD2; j_gene: TRBJ2-3
CDR3aa: CASSPNRFGTSGYEQYF; CDR3nt: TGTGCCAGCTCACCGAATCGGTTCGGGACTAGCGGCTACGAGCAGTACTTC; v_gene: TRBV18; abundance: few; d_gene: TRBD2; j_gene: TRBJ2-7
CDR3aa: CASSLALGRAPNTGELFF; CDR3nt: TGTGCCAGCAGCTTAGCGTTGGGGCGCGCCCCGAACACCGGGGAGCTGTTTTTT; v_gene: TRBV7-2; abundance: -; d_gene: -; j_gene: TRBJ2-2
CDR3aa: CASSSTGEYTIYF; CDR3nt: TGTGCCAGCAGCTCGACAGGGGAATACACCATATATTTT; v_gene: TRBV5-6; abundance: few; d_gene: TRBD1; j_gene: TRBJ1-3
CDR3aa: CAWTPQGRQETQYF; CDR3nt: TGTGCCTGGACTCCGCAGGGGCGGCAAGAGACCCAGTACTTC; v_gene: TRBV30; abundance: -; d_gene: -; j_gene: TRBJ2-5
CDR3aa: CATSRDRGIGNTIYF; CDR3nt: TGTGCCACCAGCAGAGATCGGGGGATCGGAAACACCATATATTTT; v_gene: TRBV15; abundance: few; d_gene: -; j_gene: TRBJ1-3
CDR3aa: CASSGGLAGREQYF; CDR3nt: TGTGCCAGCAGTGGAGGACTAGCGGGGAGGGAGCAGTACTTC; v_gene: TRBV6-1; abundance: -; d_gene: TRBD2; j_gene: TRBJ2-7
CDR3aa: CSVEDYTGGGEKLFF; CDR3nt: TGCAGCGTTGAAGACTATACAGGGGGAGGCGAAAAACTGTTTTTT; v_gene: TRBV29-1; abundance: -; d_gene: TRBD1; j_gene: TRBJ1-4
CDR3aa: CASSPGQGPWYF; CDR3nt: TGTGCCAGCAGTCCCGGACAGGGACCTTGGTACTTC; v_gene: TRBV28; abundance: -; d_gene: TRBD1; j_gene: TRBJ2-4
CDR3aa: CASSLDGGLAYEQYF; CDR3nt: TGTGCCAGCAGCTTAGATGGGGGCCTGGCCTACGAGCAGTACTTC; v_gene: TRBV11-3; abundance: -; d_gene: -; j_gene: TRBJ2-7
CDR3aa: CASRRQGAVETQYF; CDR3nt: TGTGCCAGCAGACGACAGGGGGCAGTGGAGACCCAGTACTTC; v_gene: TRBV28; abundance: few; d_gene: TRBD1; j_gene: TRBJ2-5
CDR3aa: CASSPPSYNEQFF; CDR3nt: TGTGCCAGCAGCCCTCCCAGCTACAATGAGCAGTTCTTC; v_gene: TRBV7-8; abundance: -; d_gene: -; j_gene: TRBJ2-1
CDR3aa: CASSSGTSGIDTQYF; CDR3nt: TGTGCCAGCAGCTCGGGCACTAGCGGGATAGATACGCAGTATTTT; v_gene: TRBV7-2; abundance: few; d_gene: TRBD2; j_gene: TRBJ2-3
CDR3aa: CASSYRGLAGIDTQYF; CDR3nt: TGTGCCAGCAGTTACCGGGGACTAGCGGGAATAGATACGCAGTATTTT; v_gene: TRBV6-5; abundance: -; d_gene: TRBD2; j_gene: TRBJ2-3
CDR3aa: CATSRVLAGGPLSYEQYF; CDR3nt: TGTGCCACCAGCAGAGTACTGGCGGGAGGGCCTCTATCCTACGAGCAGTACTTC; v_gene: TRBV15; abundance: -; d_gene: TRBD2; j_gene: TRBJ2-7
CDR3aa: CASSSRLAGGLGNEQFF; CDR3nt: TGTGCCAGCAGTTCTCGGCTAGCGGGAGGTTTAGGCAATGAGCAGTTCTTC; v_gene: TRBV27; abundance: -; d_gene: TRBD2; j_gene: TRBJ2-1
CDR3aa: CASAGTSGTSEQFF; CDR3nt: TGCGCCAGCGCCGGGACTAGCGGGACCAGTGAGCAGTTCTTC; v_gene: TRBV5-1; abundance: -; d_gene: TRBD2; j_gene: TRBJ2-1
CDR3aa: CASSPEGGQPQHF; CDR3nt: TGTGCCAGCAGCCCCGAGGGTGGTCAGCCCCAGCATTTT; v_gene: TRBV5-4; abundance: few; d_gene: -; j_gene: TRBJ1-5
CDR3aa: CASSASTGTEAFF; CDR3nt: TGTGCCAGCAGTGCATCGACAGGAACTGAAGCTTTCTTT; v_gene: TRBV6-5; abundance: -; d_gene: -; j_gene: TRBJ1-1
CDR3aa: CASSLRSGGRGNEQFF; CDR3nt: TGTGCCAGCAGCCTCAGAAGTGGCGGGAGAGGCAATGAGCAGTTCTTC; v_gene: TRBV5-8; abundance: -; d_gene: TRBD2; j_gene: TRBJ2-1